This T cell receptor beta chain comes out of a study of blood T cell repertoires in COVID-19. Germline loops: CDR1 MNHEY, CDR2 SMNVEV (reference sequence). The CDR3 has 14 residues. Losses at the gene ends were 6 bases for V and 7 bases for J; bases not matched to a gene: 4. Per the authors' pipeline: For nucleated cells, counts were estimated from reference gene primer amplification. Clones were read by immunoSEQ multiplex PCR, and TCRdb kept only the in-frame ones, dropping some. V, J and clone size are taken as reported in that table, and D and trimming were inferred from the DNA itself. The sample holds a few hundred thousand clones, approximately 77% seen once.

The gene calls are TRBV27 and TRBJ1-6; 9 bases line up with TRBD1. Source material: peripheral blood. This TCR was sampled from an elderly woman with acute or convalescent COVID-19. The CDR3 region has the DNA TGTGCCAGCAGGATCGACAGGGGGAATTCACCCCTCCACTTT. This gives the protein CASRIDRGNSPLHF.